The 19 T cell receptor beta chains in this list originate from one sample, sequenced in a study of cytomegalovirus exposure and HLA in healthy donors. A multiplex PCR was run with 60 Vbeta primers and 13 Jbeta primers. The repertoire was sequenced with immunoSEQ multiplex PCR; TCRdb's copy has only in-frame clones and lacks some. Of over 45,000 clones in the sample, about 83% were seen once. The sample comprised PBMCs. The receptor set was obtained from a man younger than 45 in good health and CMV-seronegative.

The chain employs TRBV29-1 and TRBJ2-5; D not certain. The CDR3 extends over 12 amino acids. Between the trimmed V and J ends, which lost 5 bases and 4 bases, there was a span of 11 bases. Germline lookup yields CDR1 SQVTM and CDR2 ANQGSEA. CDR3 protein: CSVRRSGETQYF. CDR3 in DNA: TGCAGCGTTCGACGGAGTGGAGAGACCCAGTACTTC.

The V call is TRBV5-4, the J call TRBJ1-1; 8 bases map to TRBD1. Germline CDR1 reads SGHNT; CDR2 reads YYREEE (reference sequence). The V gene end was trimmed by 4 bases and the J gene end by 5 bases; junction bases not matched to a gene: 7. The length of the CDR3 is 14 residues. CDR3 sequence: CASSSRTGRTEAFF. In nucleotides, the CDR3 is TGTGCCAGCAGCAGTCGGACAGGGCGAACTGAAGCTTTCTTT.

The chain carries TRBV11-2 and TRBJ2-2, with D possibly matching TRBD2 (6 bases). In germline, CDR1 is SGHAT, CDR2 FQNNGV. Trimming cost V 8 bases and J 13 bases, with 20 bases left between them. This CDR3 has 13 amino acids. The CDR3 is CASPPGRWGGLFF. For the CDR3, the DNA is TGTGCCAGCCCCCCTGGGAGGTGGGGTGGGCTGTTTTTT. The full variable domain, rest sourced from reference TRBV11-2 and TRBJ2-2, is EAGVAQSPRYKIIEKRQSVAFWCNPISGHATLYWYQQILGQGPKLLIQFQNNGVVDDSQLPKDRFSAERLKGVDSTLKIQPAKLEDSAVYLCASPPGRWGGLFFGEGSRLTVL.

The chain recombines TRBV5-1 with TRBJ1-2; D might be TRBD1 (5 bases). The CDR3 extends over 14 amino acids. Germline V CDR1 and CDR2: SGHRS, YFSETQ. With 4 bases removed from V and 4 bases from J, the gap between germline ends came to 14 bases. In DNA form, the CDR3 reads TGCGCCAGCAGCCCACTCAGGGTTGGCTATGGCTACACCTTC. As protein: CASSPLRVGYGYTF.

J is TRBJ2-1 and V is TRBV19, with 7 bases identical to TRBD2. This CDR3 has 15 amino acids. CDR1 is LNHDA, CDR2 SQIVND, per germline (reference sequence). J lost 5 bases, V lost 3 bases, and 7 bases had no gene match. CDR3 bases: TGTGCCAGTAGTATCTTAGCGGGCGTAGACAATGAGCAGTTCTTC. Translation: CASSILAGVDNEQFF.

This clone was seen a handful of times. The chain uses TRBV5-6 and TRBJ2-7, with D possibly being TRBD1 (6 bases). The CDR3 has 14 amino acids. Trimming removed 4 bases at V and 3 bases at J, with 14 bases between. CDR1 is SGHDT and CDR2 is YYEEEE in the germline V gene. The CDR3 region has the DNA TGTGCCAGCAGCAAGACAGGATTAAGCTACGAGCAGTACTTC. Its translation is CASSKTGLSYEQYF.

The genes are TRBV7-2 and TRBJ2-7; D gene uncertain. This CDR3 has 16 residues. Germline assignment: CDR1 SGHTA and CDR2 FQGNSA. The ends were cut back, 1 base at V and 2 bases at J, with 15 bases in the middle. The CDR3 loop is CASSLEPTPTTYEQYF. In nucleotides, the CDR3 is TGTGCCAGCAGCTTAGAACCCACACCAACCACCTACGAGCAGTACTTC. Full variable domain (remainder filled in from reference TRBV7-2 and TRBJ2-7): GAGVSQSPSNKVTEKGKDVELRCDPISGHTALYWYRQSLGQGLEFLIYFQGNSAPDKSGLPSDRFSAERTGGSVSTLTIQRTQQEDSAVYLCASSLEPTPTTYEQYFGPGTRLTVT.

The chain has TRBV6-5 and TRBJ1-1; 7 bases align to TRBD1. CDR1 MNHEY and CDR2 SVGAGI come from the germline V gene. The V gene end was trimmed by 4 bases and the J gene end by 6 bases; junction bases not matched to a gene: 8. This CDR3 is 14 amino acids long. The CDR3 reads CASSLYRGEAEAFF. CDR3 bases: TGTGCCAGCAGTTTATACAGGGGTGAGGCTGAAGCTTTCTTT.

This chain connects TRBV19 to TRBJ1-1; no definite D call. CDR1 LNHDA and CDR2 SQIVND come from the germline V gene (reference sequence). The CDR3 consists of 16 residues. The V end was cut by 5 bases, the J end by 2 bases, with 18 bases between. CDR3 sequence: CASSYKPGMGNTEAFF. CDR3 in DNA: TGTGCCAGTAGTTACAAGCCGGGAATGGGCAACACTGAAGCTTTCTTT. Based on the CDR3 plus reference TRBV19 and TRBJ1-1, the full variable domain is DGGITQSPKYLFRKEGQNVTLSCEQNLNHDAMYWYRQDPGQGLRLIYYSQIVNDFQKGDIAEGYSVSREKKESFPLTVTSAQKNPTAFYLCASSYKPGMGNTEAFFGQGTRLTVV.

V is TRBV19 and J is TRBJ1-2; the D gene is possibly TRBD1 (5 bases). The CDR3 runs 13 residues. V lost 5 bases, J lost 4 bases, and 11 bases lay in between. Germline V gene data show CDR1 as LNHDA and CDR2 as SQIVND (reference sequence). The CDR3 nucleotides read TGTGCCAGTAGTGGCGGGACGACCTATGGCTACACCTTC. Amino acids: CASSGGTTYGYTF.

The V and J genes are TRBV29-1 and TRBJ2-5; tentative D call: TRBD1 (5 bases). The germline V gene has CDR1 SQVTM and CDR2 ANQGSEA. The CDR3 totals 12 residues. The germline V and J ends were trimmed by 4 bases and 4 bases, with 10 bases remaining between them. DNA of the CDR3: TGCAGCGTTGGCAGGGCCGGAGAGACCCAGTACTTC. As protein: CSVGRAGETQYF. Using reference TRBV29-1 and TRBJ2-5 for the parts outside the CDR3, the full variable domain is SAVISQKPSRDICQRGTSLTIQCQVDSQVTMMFWYRQQPGQSLTLIATANQGSEATYESGFVIDKFPISRPNLTFSTLTVSNMSPEDSSIYLCSVGRAGETQYFGPGTRLLVL.

This rearrangement joins TRBV13 to TRBJ2-7; 10 bases agree with TRBD2. This CDR3 has 17 amino acids. Germline V gene sequence: CDR1 PRHDT, CDR2 FYEKMQ (reference sequence). V dropped 4 bases and J dropped 7; count of bases not matched to a gene: 16. CDR3 nucleotides: TGTGCCAGCAGCTCCCTGGGTAATAGCGGGAGGACCATAGAGCAGTACTTC. Residues: CASSSLGNSGRTIEQYF.

The V and J genes are TRBV4-1 and TRBJ1-2; perhaps TRBD1 as D (5 bases). The germline CDR1 and CDR2 sequences are MGHRA and YSYEKL. The CDR3 has 15 amino acids. Trimming left V 4 bases short and J 0 bases short, with 12 bases between. The CDR3 is CASSPQDTTNYGYTF. The DNA for the CDR3 is TGCGCCAGCAGCCCCCAGGACACCACTAACTATGGCTACACCTTC.

This rearrangement joins TRBV5-1 to TRBJ2-5; TRBD2 might be the D (5 bases). Germline lookup yields CDR1 SGHRS and CDR2 YFSETQ. This CDR3 has 12 residues. V was shortened by 4 bases and J by 5 bases, with 9 bases between the two germline ends. The CDR3 here is CASSVARETQYF. The CDR3 DNA reads as TGCGCCAGCAGCGTAGCGCGGGAGACCCAGTACTTC.

The chain couples TRBV19 to TRBJ2-1, with D possibly matching TRBD2 (6 bases). The germline V gene encodes CDR1 LNHDA and CDR2 SQIVND (reference sequence). The CDR3 consists of 14 residues. The ends were cut back, 5 bases at V and 7 bases at J, with 15 bases in the middle. CDR3 amino acids: CASSPTSLGNEQFF. DNA of the CDR3: TGTGCCAGTAGTCCCACTAGCTTGGGGAATGAGCAGTTCTTC. Full variable domain (rest looked up from reference TRBV19 and TRBJ2-1): DGGITQSPKYLFRKEGQNVTLSCEQNLNHDAMYWYRQDPGQGLRLIYYSQIVNDFQKGDIAEGYSVSREKKESFPLTVTSAQKNPTAFYLCASSPTSLGNEQFFGPGTRLTVL.

This sequence joins TRBV5-1 and TRBJ2-3; 9 positions match TRBD2. V gave up 2 bases and J gave up 4 bases; unmatched junction bases: 5. The CDR3 covers 15 residues. Germline V gives CDR1 SGHRS, CDR2 YFSETQ. CDR3 amino acids: CASSFRGGAADTQYF. CDR3 bases: TGCGCCAGCAGCTTCCGCGGGGGGGCCGCAGATACGCAGTATTTT.

The V call is TRBV9, the J call TRBJ2-5, with D tentatively TRBD1 (5 bases). The germline CDR1 and CDR2 sequences are SGDLS and YYNGEE. The CDR3 has 15 amino acids. V lost 4 bases and J lost 5, with 18 bases in between. CDR3 sequence reads: CASSLQGVGWETQYF. Written as DNA, the CDR3 is TGTGCCAGCAGCTTACAAGGGGTGGGGTGGGAGACCCAGTACTTC.

DNA of the CDR3: TGTGCCAGCAGCGCCGGGCGACTAGCGGGAGTGTACGAGCAGTACTTC. Translated, it gives CASSAGRLAGVYEQYF. The chain is built from TRBV7-8 and TRBJ2-7, with 12 nucleotides matching TRBD2. CDR1 SGHVS and CDR2 FQNEAQ come from the germline V gene. CDR3 length equals 16 residues. Trimming removed 5 bases from V and 4 bases from J; junction bases left unmatched: 9. The full variable domain, in which reference TRBV7-8 and TRBJ2-7 provide the parts outside the CDR3, is GAGVSQSPRYKVAKRGQDVALRCDPISGHVSLFWYQQALGQGPEFLTYFQNEAQLDKSGLPSDRFFAERPEGSVSTLKIQRTQQEDSAVYLCASSAGRLAGVYEQYFGPGTRLTVT.

This chain uses TRBV7-9 with TRBJ2-7; D is uncertain. The CDR3 spans 11 residues. Trimming removed 5 bases from V and 2 bases from J, with 4 bases in between. Germline CDR1 reads SEHNR; CDR2 reads FQNEAQ (reference sequence). The CDR3 spells CASSPAYEQYF. The DNA for the CDR3 is TGTGCCAGCAGCCCTGCCTACGAGCAGTACTTC.